Presented here are 10 T cell receptor beta chains from one specimen sequenced in a study of OX40 agonist ivuxolimab in advanced cancers. The method was immunoSEQ multiplex PCR; TCRdb's version includes in-frame clones alone and lacks a portion of them. Of 80,000 or so clones in the sample, about 92% were seen once. The source was CD4+ or CD8+ T cells sorted from blood, collected in a trial of the OX40 agonist ivuxolimab. The receptors shown here come from an adult with an advanced solid tumor such as melanoma, head and neck, liver or kidney cancer.

The V and J genes are TRBV7-9 and TRBJ2-5, with D possibly being TRBD1 (5 bases). Germline loops: CDR1 SEHNR, CDR2 FQNEAQ (reference sequence). V lost 3 bases and J 1 base, leaving 12 bases between the germline ends. This CDR3 region has 15 residues. CDR3 DNA: TGTGCCAGCAGCTTGTCACAGGCCTTCCAAGAGACCCAGTACTTC. Translation gives CASSLSQAFQETQYF. The variable domain in full, completed from reference TRBV7-9 and TRBJ2-5, reads DTGVSQNPRHKITKRGQNVTFRCDPISEHNRLYWYRQTLGQGPEFLTYFQNEAQLEKSRLLSDRFSAERPKGSFSTLEIQRTEQGDSAMYLCASSLSQAFQETQYFGPGTRLLVL.

The chain links TRBV27 to TRBJ2-3, with D perhaps TRBD2 (5 bases). The CDR3 totals 15 residues. Germline values: CDR1 MNHEY, CDR2 SMNVEV (reference sequence). The ends were cut back, 6 bases at V and 2 bases at J, with 15 bases in the middle. The CDR3 loop reads CASSLVASPTDTQYF. CDR3 DNA: TGTGCCAGCAGCTTAGTAGCGTCCCCCACAGATACGCAGTATTTT.

This chain connects TRBV2 to TRBJ2-3; 7 bases align to TRBD2. The CDR3 consists of 15 residues. The V segment lost 4 bases and the J segment 0 bases; nucleotides outside the gene matches: 4. In germline, CDR1 is SNHLY, CDR2 FYNNEI. Here the CDR3 reads CASSVSGVSTDTQYF. CDR3 nucleotides: TGTGCCAGCAGTGTCAGCGGGGTTAGCACAGATACGCAGTATTTT.

The rearrangement uses TRBV2 and TRBJ1-1; D is unclear. CDR1 and CDR2 from the germline V gene are SNHLY and FYNNEI. Deletions cut 9 bases from V and 1 base from J, with 21 bases between. This CDR3 comprises 16 residues. The DNA of the CDR3 is TGTGCCAGGGACCGAACGGAGTTACTTGCGAACACTGAAGCTTTCTTT. Its protein is CARDRTELLANTEAFF. Full variable domain (remainder filled in from reference TRBV2 and TRBJ1-1): EPEVTQTPSHQVTQMGQEVILRCVPISNHLYFYWYRQILGQKVEFLVSFYNNEISEKSEIFDDQFSVERPDGSNFTLKIRSTKLEDSAMYFCARDRTELLANTEAFFGQGTRLTVV.

The chain links TRBV5-4 to TRBJ2-7; perhaps TRBD2 as D (6 bases). CDR3 length: 15 amino acids. Trimming pared 3 bases from V and 3 bases from J, leaving 16 bases between. CDR1 SGHNT and CDR2 YYREEE come from the germline V gene (reference sequence). The CDR3 DNA sequence: TGTGCCAGCAGCTGGGAGGCAGTCGGGTACTACGAGCAGTACTTC. Translated: CASSWEAVGYYEQYF.

This chain connects TRBV21-1 to TRBJ1-6; the D segment call TRBD1 is taken from the table without a DNA check. TRBV21-1 is given as a pseudogene. This CDR3 has 16 amino acids. The CDR3 DNA is TGTGCCAGCAGCAAACGGGGCCGACAGGCCAATTCACCCCTCCACTTT. This translates into CASSKRGRQANSPLHF.

The rearrangement links TRBV12-2 to TRBJ1-1. TRBV12-2 is marked as a pseudogene. The CDR3 sequence is 15 residues long. In nucleotides, the CDR3 is TGTGCAAGTCGCTTTACCAGCCGAGCCAACACTGAAGCTTTCTTT. Translated: CASRFTSRANTEAFF.

The chain has TRBV19 and TRBJ1-5; TRBD1 is a possible D gene (6 bases). The germline V gene has CDR1 LNHDA and CDR2 SQIVND (reference sequence). CDR3 size: 15 residues. V was trimmed by 4 bases and J by 5 bases, leaving 15 bases between them. CDR3 region: CASSTLGDNHQPQHF. CDR3 nucleotide sequence: TGTGCCAGTAGTACGCTCGGGGACAACCATCAGCCCCAGCATTTT.

The chain combines TRBV4-1 with TRBJ2-7; D is unclear. Germline-derived CDR1 and CDR2 are MGHRA and YSYEKL. V was shortened by 1 base and J by 0 bases, with 13 bases between the two germline ends. This CDR3 has 16 residues. CDR3: CASSQVSGAGSYEQYF. The CDR3 DNA follows: TGCGCCAGCAGCCAAGTCTCAGGAGCCGGCTCCTACGAGCAGTACTTC.

The chain employs TRBV9 and TRBJ1-5, with D possibly being TRBD1 (5 bases). V was shortened by 4 bases and J by 1 base, with 9 bases between the two germline ends. The V gene's germline CDR1 is SGDLS and CDR2 YYNGEE. The CDR3 covers 14 residues. Here the CDR3 DNA reads TGTGCCAGCAGCTCTGGGGCCAGCAATCAGCCCCAGCATTTT. It yields the protein CASSSGASNQPQHF.